This record covers a single T cell receptor (beta chain). The V end was cut by 0 bases, the J end by 8 bases, with 8 bases between. This CDR3 is built from 12 residues. Germline V gene sequence: CDR1 SGHRS, CDR2 YFSETQ. This sample was included in a study of blood T cell repertoires in COVID-19. Study overall: Sites in the United States, Italy and Spain provided acute and convalescent COVID-19 samples.

Repertoires were generated with immunoSEQ multiplex PCR, while TCRdb's copy carries only in-frame clones and drops some. The sample includes some 200,000 clones, approximately 89% of them seen just once. Source material: peripheral blood. The V gene is TRBV5-1, the J gene TRBJ1-2; D is unresolved. The clonotype was recovered from a man aged 40-50 years with active or convalescent COVID-19. CDR3 sequence: CASSLDRRGYTF. The CDR3 region has the DNA TGCGCCAGCAGCTTGGACAGACGCGGCTACACCTTC.